This T cell receptor (beta chain) was recovered during a study of identical twins. The germline gives CDR1 SGHAT, CDR2 FQNNGV. V was clipped by 6 bases and J by 10 bases, with 19 bases between them. The CDR3 extends over 14 amino acids. Via MiXCR, TCRdb re-called the 5' RACE reads, giving one row per CDR3 protein. The sample carries a few hundred thousand distinct CDR3 sequences, approximately 24% recorded once. The sample was also reused in another study, on T cells expressing NK-cell markers. That investigation notes: According to the study, TCR beta repertoires originated from sorted CD3+CD56+NKG2C+, CD3+CD56+NKG2C- and CD3+CD56-NKG2C+ T cells. Each of about 6 donors carried dominant NKG2C+ clonotypes accounting for roughly 1.0-7.0% of CD8+ T cells.

Sequencing was carried out using CD4+ T cells sorted from blood. This TCR was sampled from a woman aged 18-30 years in good health. V usage is TRBV11-2 and J usage is TRBJ2-1, with D tentatively TRBD1 or TRBD2 (5 bases each). CDR3 nucleotide sequence: TGTGCCAGCAGGCCCTTAGACCAGAGGGGCGAGCAGTTCTTC. Its protein is CASRPLDQRGEQFF.